The T cell receptor (beta chain) described here comes from a study of blood T cell repertoires in COVID-19. The CDR3 sequence is 13 residues long. Assay used: immunoSEQ multiplex PCR; TCRdb lists only in-frame clones, some missing. The table records under 300,000 clones, 70% to 90% of them present only once. This clone was detected ten times or more. The TCR originated in a woman aged 45-59 years who had been exposed to COVID-19. V usage is TRBV21-1 and J usage is TRBJ2-3; the DNA was not used to check the table's D call, TRBD2. TRBV21-1 is labeled a pseudogene. The sequenced sample was PBMCs or T cells enriched from blood (not recorded which). The CDR3 reads CASTGGCTDTQYF. As DNA, the CDR3 is TGTGCCAGCACCGGCGGCTGCACAGATACGCAGTATTTT.